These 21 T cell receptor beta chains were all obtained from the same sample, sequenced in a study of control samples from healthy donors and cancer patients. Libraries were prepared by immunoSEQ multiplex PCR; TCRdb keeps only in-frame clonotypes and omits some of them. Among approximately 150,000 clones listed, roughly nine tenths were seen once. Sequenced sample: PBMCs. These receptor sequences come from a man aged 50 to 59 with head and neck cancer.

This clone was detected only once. The CDR3 DNA sequence: TGTGCCAGCAGTTCCGGGAGCGAGCAGTACTTC. Protein sequence: CASSSGSEQYF. The chain employs TRBV12-3 or TRBV12-4 and TRBJ2-7; a possible D gene is TRBD2 (6 bases). Between the trimmed V and J ends, which lost 4 bases and 6 bases, there was a span of 7 bases. The CDR3 runs 11 residues.

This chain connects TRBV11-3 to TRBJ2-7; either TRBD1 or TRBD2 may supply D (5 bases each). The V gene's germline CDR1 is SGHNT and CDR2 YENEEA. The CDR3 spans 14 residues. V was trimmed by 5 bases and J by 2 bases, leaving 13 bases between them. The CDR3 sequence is CASSPRGTTYEQYF. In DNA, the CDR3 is TGTGCCAGCAGCCCTCGAGGGACCACCTACGAGCAGTACTTC.

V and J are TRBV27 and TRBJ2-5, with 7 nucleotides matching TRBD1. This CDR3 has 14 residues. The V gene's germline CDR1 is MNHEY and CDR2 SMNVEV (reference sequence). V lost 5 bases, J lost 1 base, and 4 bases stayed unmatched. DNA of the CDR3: TGTGCCAGCAGTCCCGACAGGGCCCAAGAGACCCAGTACTTC. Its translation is CASSPDRAQETQYF.

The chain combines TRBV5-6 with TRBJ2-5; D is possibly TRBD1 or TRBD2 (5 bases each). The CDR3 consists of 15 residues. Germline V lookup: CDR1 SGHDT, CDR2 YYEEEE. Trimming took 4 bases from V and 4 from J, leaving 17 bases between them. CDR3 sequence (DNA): TGTGCCAGCAGCCCTAGGGGCGGGCGCCTAGAGACCCAGTACTTC. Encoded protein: CASSPRGGRLETQYF.

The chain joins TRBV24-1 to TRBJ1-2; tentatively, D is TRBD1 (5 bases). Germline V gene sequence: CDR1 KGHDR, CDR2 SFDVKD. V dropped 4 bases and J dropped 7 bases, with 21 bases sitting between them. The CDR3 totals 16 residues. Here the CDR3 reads CATSDPKTGELSGYTF. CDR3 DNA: TGTGCCACCAGTGACCCTAAAACGGGGGAATTGAGTGGCTACACCTTC.

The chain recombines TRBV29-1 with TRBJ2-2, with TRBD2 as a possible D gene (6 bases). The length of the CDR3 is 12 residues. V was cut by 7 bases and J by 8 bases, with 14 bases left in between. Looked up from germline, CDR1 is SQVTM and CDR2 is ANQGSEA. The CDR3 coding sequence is TGCAGCGCTAGCGATGGGGTGGGGGAGCTGTTTTTT. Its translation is CSASDGVGELFF.

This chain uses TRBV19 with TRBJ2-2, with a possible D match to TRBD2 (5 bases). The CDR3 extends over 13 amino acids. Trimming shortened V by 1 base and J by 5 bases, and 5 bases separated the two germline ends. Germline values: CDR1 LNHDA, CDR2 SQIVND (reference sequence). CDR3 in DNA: TGTGCCAGTAGTATAGGACTAACCGGGGAGCTGTTTTTT. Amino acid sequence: CASSIGLTGELFF.

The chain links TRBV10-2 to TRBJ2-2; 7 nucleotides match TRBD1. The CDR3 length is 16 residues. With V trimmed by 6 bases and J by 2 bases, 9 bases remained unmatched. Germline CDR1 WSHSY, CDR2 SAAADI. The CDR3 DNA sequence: TGCGCCAGCAGGGCGTTGAGGACAGGCAACACCGGGGAGCTGTTTTTT. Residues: CASRALRTGNTGELFF.

The CDR3 coding sequence is TGTGCCAGCAGTCCCGGGGAGGGCTGGGGCACCATATATTTT. Translated: CASSPGEGWGTIYF. This chain links TRBV28 with TRBJ1-3; D is ambiguous. The CDR3 is 14 residues long. V lost 5 bases, J lost 9 bases, and 17 bases lay in between. Germline V gene sequence: CDR1 MDHEN, CDR2 SYDVKM.

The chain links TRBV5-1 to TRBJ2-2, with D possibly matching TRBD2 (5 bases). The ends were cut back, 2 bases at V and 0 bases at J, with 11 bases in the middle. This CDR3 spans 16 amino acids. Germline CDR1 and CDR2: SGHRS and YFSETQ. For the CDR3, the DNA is TGCGCCAGCAGCTTCGACGCCGGGACGAACACCGGGGAGCTGTTTTTT. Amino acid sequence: CASSFDAGTNTGELFF.

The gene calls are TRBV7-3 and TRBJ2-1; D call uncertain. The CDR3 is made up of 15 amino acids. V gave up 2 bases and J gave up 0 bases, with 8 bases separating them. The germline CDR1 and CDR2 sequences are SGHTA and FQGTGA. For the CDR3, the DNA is TGTGCCAGCAGCTTAGAAAGGAGCTCCTACAATGAGCAGTTCTTC. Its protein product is CASSLERSSYNEQFF.

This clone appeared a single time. CDR3 region: CASSQGPSGEAFF. The CDR3 DNA reads TGTGCCAGCAGCCAAGGGCCCTCAGGGGAAGCTTTCTTT. The V and J genes are TRBV4-2 and TRBJ1-1, with D perhaps TRBD1 (5 bases). CDR1 LGHNA and CDR2 YNFKEQ come from the germline V gene. The V end lost 1 base, the J end lost 8 bases, and 11 bases lay between the germline ends. CDR3 length: 13 amino acids.

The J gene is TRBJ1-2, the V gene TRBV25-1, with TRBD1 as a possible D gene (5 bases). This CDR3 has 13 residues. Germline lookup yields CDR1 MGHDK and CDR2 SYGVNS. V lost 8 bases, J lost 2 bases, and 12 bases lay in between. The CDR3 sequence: CASGETANYGYTF. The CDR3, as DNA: TGTGCCAGCGGGGAGACAGCAAACTATGGCTACACCTTC.

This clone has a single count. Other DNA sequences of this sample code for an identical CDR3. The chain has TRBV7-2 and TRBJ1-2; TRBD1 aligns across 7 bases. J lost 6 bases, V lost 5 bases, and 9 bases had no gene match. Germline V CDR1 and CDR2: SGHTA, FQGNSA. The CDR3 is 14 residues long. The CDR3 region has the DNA TGTGCCAGCAGCGTCTCCGGGACAGTAAATGGCTACACCTTC. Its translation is CASSVSGTVNGYTF.

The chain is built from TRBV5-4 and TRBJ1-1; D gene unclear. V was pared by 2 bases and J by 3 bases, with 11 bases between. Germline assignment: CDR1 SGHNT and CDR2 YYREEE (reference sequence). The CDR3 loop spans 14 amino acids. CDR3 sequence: CASSFRGRDTEAFF. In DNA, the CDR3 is TGTGCCAGCAGCTTTAGAGGAAGGGACACTGAAGCTTTCTTT. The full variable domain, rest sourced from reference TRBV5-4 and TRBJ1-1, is ETGVTQSPTHLIKTRGQQVTLRCSSQSGHNTVSWYQQALGQGPQFIFQYYREEENGRGNFPPRFSGLQFPNYSSELNVNALELDDSALYLCASSFRGRDTEAFFGQGTRLTVV.

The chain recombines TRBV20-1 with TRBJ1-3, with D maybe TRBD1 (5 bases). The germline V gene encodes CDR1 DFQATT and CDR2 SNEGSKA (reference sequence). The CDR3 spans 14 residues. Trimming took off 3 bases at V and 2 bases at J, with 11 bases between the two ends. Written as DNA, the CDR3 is TGCAGTGCTAGTCGTCGGGGGGCTGGAAACACCATATATTTT. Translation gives CSASRRGAGNTIYF.

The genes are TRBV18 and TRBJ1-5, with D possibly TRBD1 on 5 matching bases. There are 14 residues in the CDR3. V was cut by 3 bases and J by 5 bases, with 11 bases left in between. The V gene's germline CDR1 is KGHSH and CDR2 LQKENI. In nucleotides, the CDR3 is TGTGCCAGCTCACCCGGATCGGGGGATCAGCCCCAGCATTTT. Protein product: CASSPGSGDQPQHF.

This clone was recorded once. CDR3 sequence reads: CASSQDSGTGQFKQYF. Written as DNA, the CDR3 is TGCGCCAGCAGCCAAGACTCCGGGACAGGGCAATTCAAGCAGTACTTC. V gene TRBV4-1 combines with J gene TRBJ2-7; TRBD1 aligns across 9 bases. This CDR3 spans 16 amino acids. The V gene end was trimmed by 0 bases and the J gene end by 8 bases; junction bases not matched to a gene: 11. Looked up from germline, CDR1 is MGHRA and CDR2 is YSYEKL.

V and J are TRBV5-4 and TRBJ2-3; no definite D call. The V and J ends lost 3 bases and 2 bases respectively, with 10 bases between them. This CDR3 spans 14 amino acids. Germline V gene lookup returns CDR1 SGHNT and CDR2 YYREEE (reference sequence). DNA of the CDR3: TGTGCCAGCAGCTATAGTGGTGCCACAGATACGCAGTATTTT. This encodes CASSYSGATDTQYF. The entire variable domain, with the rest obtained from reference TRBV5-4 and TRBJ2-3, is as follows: ETGVTQSPTHLIKTRGQQVTLRCSSQSGHNTVSWYQQALGQGPQFIFQYYREEENGRGNFPPRFSGLQFPNYSSELNVNALELDDSALYLCASSYSGATDTQYFGPGTRLTVL.

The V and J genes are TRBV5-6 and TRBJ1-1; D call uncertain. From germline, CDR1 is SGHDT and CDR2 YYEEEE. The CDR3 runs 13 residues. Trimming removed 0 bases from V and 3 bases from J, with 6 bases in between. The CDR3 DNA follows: TGTGCCAGCAGCTTGGCCCAGTACACTGAAGCTTTCTTT. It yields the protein CASSLAQYTEAFF.

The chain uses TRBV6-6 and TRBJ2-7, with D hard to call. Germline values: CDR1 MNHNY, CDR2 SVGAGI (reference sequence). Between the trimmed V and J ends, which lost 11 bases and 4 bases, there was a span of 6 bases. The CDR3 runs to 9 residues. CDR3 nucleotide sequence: TGTGCCGGAAAGTACGAGCAGTACTTC. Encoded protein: CAGKYEQYF.